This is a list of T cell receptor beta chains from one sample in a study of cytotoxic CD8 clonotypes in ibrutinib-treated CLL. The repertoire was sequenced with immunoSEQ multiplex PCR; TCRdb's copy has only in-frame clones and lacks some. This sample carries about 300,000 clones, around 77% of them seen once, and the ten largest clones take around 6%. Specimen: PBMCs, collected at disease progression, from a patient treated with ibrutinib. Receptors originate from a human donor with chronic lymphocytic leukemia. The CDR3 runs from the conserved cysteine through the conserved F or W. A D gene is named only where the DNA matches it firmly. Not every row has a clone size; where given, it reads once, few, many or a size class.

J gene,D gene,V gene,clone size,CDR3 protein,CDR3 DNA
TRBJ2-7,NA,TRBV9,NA,CASSVGGGLTYEQYF,TGTGCCAGCAGCGTAGGCGGGGGCCTAACCTACGAGCAGTACTTC
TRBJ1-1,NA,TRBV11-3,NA,CASSPSLNTEAFF,TGTGCCAGCAGCCCAAGTTTGAACACTGAAGCTTTCTTT
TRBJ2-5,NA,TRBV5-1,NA,CASSLNRVGETQYF,TGCGCCAGCAGCTTGAACAGGGTGGGTGAGACCCAGTACTTC
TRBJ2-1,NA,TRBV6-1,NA,CASSDWDPISYNEQFF,TGTGCCAGCAGTGATTGGGACCCAATCTCCTACAATGAGCAGTTCTTC
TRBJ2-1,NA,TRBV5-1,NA,CASSLSSSWFEFF,TGCGCCAGCAGCTTGTCGTCCTCATGGTTTGAGTTCTTC
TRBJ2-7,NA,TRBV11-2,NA,CASSTRDLGIYEQYF,TGTGCCAGCAGCACGCGGGACCTTGGGATCTACGAGCAGTACTTC
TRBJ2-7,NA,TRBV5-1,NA,CASSLLGEAYEQYF,TGCGCCAGCAGCTTGCTTGGGGAAGCCTACGAGCAGTACTTC
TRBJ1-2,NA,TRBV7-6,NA,CASSLMRPPADGYTF,TGTGCCAGCAGCTTAATGCGGCCCCCCGCGGATGGCTACACCTTC
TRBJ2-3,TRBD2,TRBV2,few,CASKVRTSDTDTQYF,TGTGCCAGCAAGGTTCGCACTAGCGACACAGATACGCAGTATTTT
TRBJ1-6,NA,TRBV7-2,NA,CASSNRLKRVNSPLHF,TGTGCCAGCAGCAATCGACTAAAGCGGGTCAATTCACCCCTCCACTTT
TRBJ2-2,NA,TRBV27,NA,CASSFASRGTGELFF,TGTGCCAGCAGTTTTGCGTCTCGCGGCACCGGGGAGCTGTTTTTT
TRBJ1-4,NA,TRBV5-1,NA,CASSLVSTGTKLFF,TGCGCCAGCAGCTTGGTCAGTACGGGGACAAAACTGTTTTTT
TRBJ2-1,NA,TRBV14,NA,CASSQPGAYNEQFF,TGTGCCAGCAGCCAACCGGGGGCCTACAATGAGCAGTTCTTC
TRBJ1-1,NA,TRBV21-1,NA,CASTTQGLGEAFF,TGTGCCAGCACTACTCAGGGACTTGGTGAAGCTTTCTTT
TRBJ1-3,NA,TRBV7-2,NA,CASSPASTGNTIYF,TGTGCCAGCAGCCCGGCCAGTACGGGAAACACCATATATTTT